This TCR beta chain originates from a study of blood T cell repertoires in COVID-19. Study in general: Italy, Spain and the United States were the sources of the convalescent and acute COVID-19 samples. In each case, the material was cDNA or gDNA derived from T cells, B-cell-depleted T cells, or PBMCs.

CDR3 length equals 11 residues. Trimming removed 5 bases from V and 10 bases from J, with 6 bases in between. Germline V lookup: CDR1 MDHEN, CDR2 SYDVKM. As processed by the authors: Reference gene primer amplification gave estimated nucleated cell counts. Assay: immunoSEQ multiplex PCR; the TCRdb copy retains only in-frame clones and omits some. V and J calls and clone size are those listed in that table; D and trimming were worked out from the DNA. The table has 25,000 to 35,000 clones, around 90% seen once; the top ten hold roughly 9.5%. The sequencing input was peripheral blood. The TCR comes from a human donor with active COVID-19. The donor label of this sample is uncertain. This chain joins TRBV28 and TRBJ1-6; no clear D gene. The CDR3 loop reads CASSLRSPLHF. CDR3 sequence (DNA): TGTGCCAGCAGTCTGAGATCACCCCTCCACTTT. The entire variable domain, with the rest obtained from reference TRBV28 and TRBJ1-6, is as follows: DVKVTQSSRYLVKRTGEKVFLECVQDMDHENMFWYRQDPGLGLRLIYFSYDVKMKEKGDIPEGYSVSREKKERFSLILESASTNQTSMYLCASSLRSPLHFGNGTRLTVT.